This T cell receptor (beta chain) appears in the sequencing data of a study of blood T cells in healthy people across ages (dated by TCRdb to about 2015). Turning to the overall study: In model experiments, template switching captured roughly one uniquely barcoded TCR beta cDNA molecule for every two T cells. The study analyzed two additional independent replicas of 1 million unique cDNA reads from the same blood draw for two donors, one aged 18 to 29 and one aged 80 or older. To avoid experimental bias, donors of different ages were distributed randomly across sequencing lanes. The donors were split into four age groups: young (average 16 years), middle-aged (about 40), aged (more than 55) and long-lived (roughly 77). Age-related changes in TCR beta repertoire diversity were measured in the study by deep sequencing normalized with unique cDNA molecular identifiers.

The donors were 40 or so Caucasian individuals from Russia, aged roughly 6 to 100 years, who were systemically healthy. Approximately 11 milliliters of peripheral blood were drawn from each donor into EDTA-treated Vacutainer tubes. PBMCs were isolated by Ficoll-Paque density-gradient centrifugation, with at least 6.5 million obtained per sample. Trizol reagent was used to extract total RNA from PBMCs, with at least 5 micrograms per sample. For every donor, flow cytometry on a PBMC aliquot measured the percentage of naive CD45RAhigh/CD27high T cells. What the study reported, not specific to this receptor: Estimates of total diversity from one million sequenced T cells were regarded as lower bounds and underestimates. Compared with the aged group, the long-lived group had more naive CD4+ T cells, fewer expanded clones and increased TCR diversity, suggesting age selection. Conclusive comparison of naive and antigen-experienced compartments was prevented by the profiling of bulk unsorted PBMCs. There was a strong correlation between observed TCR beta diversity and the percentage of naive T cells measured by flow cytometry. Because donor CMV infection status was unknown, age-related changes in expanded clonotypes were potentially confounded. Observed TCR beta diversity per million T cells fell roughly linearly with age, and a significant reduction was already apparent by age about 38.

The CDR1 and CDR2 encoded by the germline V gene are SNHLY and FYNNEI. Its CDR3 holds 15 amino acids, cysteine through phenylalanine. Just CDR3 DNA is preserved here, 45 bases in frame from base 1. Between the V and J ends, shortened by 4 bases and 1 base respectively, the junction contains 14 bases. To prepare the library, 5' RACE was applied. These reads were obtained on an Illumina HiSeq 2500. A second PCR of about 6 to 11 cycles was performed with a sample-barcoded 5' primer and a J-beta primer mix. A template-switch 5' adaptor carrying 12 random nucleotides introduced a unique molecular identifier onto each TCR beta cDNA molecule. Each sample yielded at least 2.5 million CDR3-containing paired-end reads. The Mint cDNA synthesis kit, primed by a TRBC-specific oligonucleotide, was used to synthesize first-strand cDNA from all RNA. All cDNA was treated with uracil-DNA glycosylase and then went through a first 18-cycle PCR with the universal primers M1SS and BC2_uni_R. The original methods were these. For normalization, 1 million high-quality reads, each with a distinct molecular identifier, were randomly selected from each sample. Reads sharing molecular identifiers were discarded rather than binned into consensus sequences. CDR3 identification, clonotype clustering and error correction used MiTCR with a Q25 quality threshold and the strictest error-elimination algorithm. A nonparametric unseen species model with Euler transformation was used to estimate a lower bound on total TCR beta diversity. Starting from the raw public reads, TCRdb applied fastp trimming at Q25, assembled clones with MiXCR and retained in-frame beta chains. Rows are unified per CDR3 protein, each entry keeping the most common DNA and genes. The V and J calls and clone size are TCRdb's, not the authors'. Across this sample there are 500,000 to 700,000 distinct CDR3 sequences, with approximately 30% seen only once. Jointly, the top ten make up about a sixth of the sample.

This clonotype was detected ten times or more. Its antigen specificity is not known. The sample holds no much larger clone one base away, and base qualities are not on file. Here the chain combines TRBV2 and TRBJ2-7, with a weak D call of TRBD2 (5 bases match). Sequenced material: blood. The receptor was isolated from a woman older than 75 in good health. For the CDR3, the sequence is CASSGPGGTSYEQYF. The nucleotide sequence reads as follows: TGTGCCAGCAGTGGTCCAGGAGGCACTTCCTACGAGCAGTACTTC.